Below are 7 T cell receptor beta chains sequenced from a single sample in a study of T cell responses to AZD1222 COVID-19 vaccine. Sequencing used immunoSEQ multiplex PCR; TCRdb keeps in-frame clones, though not all of them. The table includes 140,000 to 150,000 clones, about 93% detected once. The material was peripheral blood, obtained on day 0 of AZD1222 vaccination. Receptors were obtained from an adult in good health.

The rearrangement uses TRBV7-9 and TRBJ2-6; a possible D gene is TRBD2 (6 bases). Trimming cost V 5 bases and J 2 bases, with 19 bases left between them. Germline assignment: CDR1 SEHNR and CDR2 FQNEAQ (reference sequence). The CDR3 contains 18 residues. The DNA for the CDR3 is TGTGCCAGCAGCCGGAGGGACGTCGGCGTTACTGGGGCCAACGTCCTGACTTTC. This translates into CASSRRDVGVTGANVLTF.

The V call is TRBV9, the J call TRBJ2-7; 12 nucleotides line up with TRBD2. The CDR3 has 15 residues. V lost 4 bases, J lost 2 bases, and 4 bases stayed unmatched. Germline CDR1 SGDLS, CDR2 YYNGEE. CDR3 region: CASSPRTSGTYEQYF. For the CDR3, the DNA is TGTGCCAGCAGCCCGAGGACTAGCGGGACCTACGAGCAGTACTTC. Full variable domain (remainder filled in from reference TRBV9 and TRBJ2-7): DSGVTQTPKHLITATGQRVTLRCSPRSGDLSVYWYQQSLDQGLQFLIQYYNGEERAKGNILERFSAQQFPDLHSELNLSSLELGDSALYFCASSPRTSGTYEQYFGPGTRLTVT.

The V call is TRBV6-5, the J call TRBJ2-7; TRBD2 aligns across 10 bases. V lost 7 bases and J lost 3; bases outside the gene matches: 6. The CDR3 consists of 14 residues. Per the germline V gene, CDR1 is MNHEY and CDR2 is SVGAGI. CDR3 DNA sequence: TGTGCCAGCAACAAGCGGGAGGGCCTCTACGAGCAGTACTTC. This codes for CASNKREGLYEQYF.

The V call is TRBV6-1, the J call TRBJ1-1, with TRBD1 matching 8 bases. This CDR3 has 14 residues. V trimming: 5 bases; J trimming: 8 bases; junction bases outside the gene matches: 10. Germline V gene data show CDR1 as MNHNS and CDR2 as SASEGT. CDR3: CASSPQGARREAFF. CDR3 DNA: TGTGCCAGCAGTCCTCAGGGGGCCAGGCGCGAAGCTTTCTTT.

In this sample, this clone turned up once. This chain links TRBV11-3 with TRBJ2-3; D is possibly TRBD2 (6 bases). The CDR3 is 13 amino acids. The germline V gene has CDR1 SGHNT and CDR2 YENEEA. V lost 2 bases, J lost 8 bases, and 11 bases lay in between. In DNA, the CDR3 is TGTGCCAGCAGCTTAACGGGAGCCCGTACGCAGTATTTT. It translates to CASSLTGARTQYF.

This chain connects TRBV4-3 to TRBJ2-3; D is possibly TRBD2 (5 bases). This CDR3 contains 16 residues. The V and J ends lost 0 bases and 4 bases respectively, with 14 bases between them. The germline V gene has CDR1 LGHNA and CDR2 YSLEER. CDR3 loop: CASSQDVTTPPDTQYF. The CDR3 DNA reads as TGCGCCAGCAGCCAAGATGTGACTACACCTCCAGATACGCAGTATTTT.

V is TRBV20-1 and J is TRBJ2-1; D not certain. The V end lost 1 base, the J end lost 9 bases, and 7 bases lay between the germline ends. The germline gives CDR1 DFQATT, CDR2 SNEGSKA (reference sequence). The CDR3 loop spans 11 amino acids. This chain's CDR3 is CSARGPGEQFF. The CDR3 DNA reads as TGCAGTGCTAGAGGCCCGGGTGAGCAGTTCTTC.